Presented here are 2 T cell receptor beta chains from one specimen sequenced in a study of cytomegalovirus exposure and HLA in healthy donors. The PCR had 60 Vbeta and 13 Jbeta primers. Profiling relied on immunoSEQ multiplex PCR, and the TCRdb table lists in-frame clones only, not all of them. The table includes about 300,000 clones, 80% to 90% detected once. The sequencing input was PBMCs. The receptors come from a middle-aged man in good health and CMV-seropositive.

The chain joins TRBV28 to TRBJ2-1; D possibly corresponds to TRBD2 (6 bases). There are 14 residues in the CDR3. V was cut by 4 bases and J by 9 bases, with 16 bases left in between. Germline V gives CDR1 MDHEN, CDR2 SYDVKM. CDR3 residues: CASSSPPGVSEQFF. CDR3 nucleotides: TGTGCCAGCAGTTCCCCTCCGGGAGTGAGTGAGCAGTTCTTC.

This clone has only a few counts. The genes are TRBV4-2 and TRBJ2-7; D gene uncertain. CDR3 length: 14 amino acids. The V gene lost 8 bases and the J gene lost 1 base, with 15 bases spanning the gap. CDR1 LGHNA and CDR2 YNFKEQ come from the germline V gene. The CDR3 loop is CASADRDGSYEQYF. For the CDR3, the DNA is TGTGCCAGCGCCGATCGAGACGGGTCCTACGAGCAGTACTTC.